This T cell receptor (beta chain) comes out of a study of blood T cell repertoires in COVID-19. At the level of the study: T cells, B-cell-depleted T cells, or PBMCs provided the cDNA or gDNA that served as material.

Profiling relied on immunoSEQ multiplex PCR, and the TCRdb table lists in-frame clones only, not all of them. The sample comprises over 600,000 clones, more than 80% of which are singletons, and roughly 0.25% rests with the top ten. CDR3 length: 14 residues. Trimming took 3 bases from V and 0 from J, leaving 3 bases between them. Germline CDR1 and CDR2: LGHDT and YNNKEL (reference sequence). This receptor was obtained from a woman between 18 and 29 years old with acute or convalescent COVID-19. The sequencing input was peripheral blood. The chain employs TRBV3-1 (or the pseudogene TRBV3-2) and TRBJ2-6; D gene uncertain. The CDR3 DNA follows: TGTGCCAGCAGCCACTTCTCTGGGGCCAACGTCCTGACTTTC. Translated, it gives CASSHFSGANVLTF.